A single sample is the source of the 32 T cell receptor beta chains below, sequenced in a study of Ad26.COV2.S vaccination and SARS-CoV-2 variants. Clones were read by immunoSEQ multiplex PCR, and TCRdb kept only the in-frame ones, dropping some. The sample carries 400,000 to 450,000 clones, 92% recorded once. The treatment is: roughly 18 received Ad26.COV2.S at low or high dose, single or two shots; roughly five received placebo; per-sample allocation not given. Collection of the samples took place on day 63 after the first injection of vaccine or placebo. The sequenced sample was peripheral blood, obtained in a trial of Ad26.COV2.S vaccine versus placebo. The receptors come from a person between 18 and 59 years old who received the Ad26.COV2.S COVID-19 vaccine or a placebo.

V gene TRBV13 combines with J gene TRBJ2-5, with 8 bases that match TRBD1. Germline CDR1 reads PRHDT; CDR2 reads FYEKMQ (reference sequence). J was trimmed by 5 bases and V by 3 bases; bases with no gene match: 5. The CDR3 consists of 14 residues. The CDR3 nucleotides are TGTGCCAGCAGCTTCCGGACAGGGATGGAGACCCAGTACTTC. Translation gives CASSFRTGMETQYF.

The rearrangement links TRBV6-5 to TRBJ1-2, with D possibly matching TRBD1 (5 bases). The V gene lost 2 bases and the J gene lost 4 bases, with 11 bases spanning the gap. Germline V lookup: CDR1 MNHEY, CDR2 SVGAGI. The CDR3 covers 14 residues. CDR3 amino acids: CASSYMGPGYGYTF. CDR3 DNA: TGTGCCAGCAGTTACATGGGGCCGGGCTATGGCTACACCTTC.

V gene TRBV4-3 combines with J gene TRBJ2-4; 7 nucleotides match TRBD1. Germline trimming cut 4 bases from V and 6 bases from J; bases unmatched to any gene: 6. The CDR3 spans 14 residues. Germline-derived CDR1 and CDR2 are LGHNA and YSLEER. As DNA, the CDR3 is TGCGCCAGCAGCCTCGACAGGGAAGGAAACATTCAGTACTTC. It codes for CASSLDREGNIQYF.

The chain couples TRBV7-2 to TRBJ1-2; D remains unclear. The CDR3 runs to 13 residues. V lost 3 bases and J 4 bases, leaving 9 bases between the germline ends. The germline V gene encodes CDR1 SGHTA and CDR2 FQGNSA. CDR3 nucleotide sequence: TGTGCCAGCAGCTTCATGCTCCTCTATGGCTACACCTTC. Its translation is CASSFMLLYGYTF.

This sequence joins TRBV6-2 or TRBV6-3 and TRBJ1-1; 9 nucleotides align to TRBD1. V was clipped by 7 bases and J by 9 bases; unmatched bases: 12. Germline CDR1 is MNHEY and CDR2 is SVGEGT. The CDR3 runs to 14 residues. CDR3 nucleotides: TGTGCCAGCAACCCCGACCAGGACAGGGGAAAAGCTTTCTTT. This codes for CASNPDQDRGKAFF.

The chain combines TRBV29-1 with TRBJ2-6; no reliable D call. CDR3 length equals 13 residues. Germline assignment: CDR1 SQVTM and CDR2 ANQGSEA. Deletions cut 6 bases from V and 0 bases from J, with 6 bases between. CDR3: CSVGSSGANVLTF. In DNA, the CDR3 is TGCAGCGTCGGTTCCTCTGGGGCCAACGTCCTGACTTTC.

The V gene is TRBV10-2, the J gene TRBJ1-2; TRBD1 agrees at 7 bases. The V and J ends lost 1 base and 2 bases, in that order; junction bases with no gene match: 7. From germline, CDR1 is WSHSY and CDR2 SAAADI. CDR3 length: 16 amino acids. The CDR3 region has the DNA TGCGCCAGCAGTGAGTTACGGAGACAGGGAAACTATGGCTACACCTTC. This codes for CASSELRRQGNYGYTF.

The CDR3 is CAISNRGGTDTQYF. The CDR3 bases are TGTGCCATCAGTAACCGGGGGGGCACAGATACGCAGTATTTT. V and J are TRBV10-3 and TRBJ2-3, with 7 positions matching TRBD2. The V segment lost 5 bases and the J segment 1 base; nucleotides outside the gene matches: 3. The CDR3 extends over 14 amino acids. Germline loops: CDR1 ENHRY, CDR2 SYGVKD.

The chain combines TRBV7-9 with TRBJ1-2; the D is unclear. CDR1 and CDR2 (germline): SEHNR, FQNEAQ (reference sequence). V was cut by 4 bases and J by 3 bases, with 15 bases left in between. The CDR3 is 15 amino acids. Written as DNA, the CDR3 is TGTGCCAGCAGCTCCTCCAGTAGTTTGGACTATGGCTACACCTTC. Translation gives CASSSSSSLDYGYTF. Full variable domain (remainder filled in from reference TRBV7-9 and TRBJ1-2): DTGVSQNPRHKITKRGQNVTFRCDPISEHNRLYWYRQTLGQGPEFLTYFQNEAQLEKSRLLSDRFSAERPKGSFSTLEIQRTEQGDSAMYLCASSSSSSLDYGYTFGSGTRLTVV.

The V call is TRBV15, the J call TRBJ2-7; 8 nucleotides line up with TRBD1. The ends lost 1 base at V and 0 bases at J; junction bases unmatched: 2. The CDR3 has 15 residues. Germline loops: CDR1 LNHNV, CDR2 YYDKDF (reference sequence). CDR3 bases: TGTGCCACCAGCAGAGGGACAGGGAGCTCCTACGAGCAGTACTTC. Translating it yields CATSRGTGSSYEQYF.

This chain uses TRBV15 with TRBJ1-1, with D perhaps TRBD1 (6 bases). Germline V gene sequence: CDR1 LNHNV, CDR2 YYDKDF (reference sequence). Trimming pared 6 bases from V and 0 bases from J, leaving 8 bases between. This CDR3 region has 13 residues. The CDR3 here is CATRQGLNTEAFF. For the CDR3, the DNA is TGTGCCACCAGACAGGGTTTGAACACTGAAGCTTTCTTT.

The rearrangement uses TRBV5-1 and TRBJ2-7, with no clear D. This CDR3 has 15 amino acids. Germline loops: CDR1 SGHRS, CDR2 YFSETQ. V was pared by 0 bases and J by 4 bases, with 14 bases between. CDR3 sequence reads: CASSLGTSPWYEQYF. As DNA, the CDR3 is TGCGCCAGCAGCTTGGGTACGAGCCCGTGGTACGAGCAGTACTTC.

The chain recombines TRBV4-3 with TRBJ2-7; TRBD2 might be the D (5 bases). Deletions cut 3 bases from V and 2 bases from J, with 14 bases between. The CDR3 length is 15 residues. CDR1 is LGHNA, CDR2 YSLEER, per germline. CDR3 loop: CASSHSAGGPYEQYF. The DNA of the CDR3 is TGCGCCAGCAGCCATTCTGCGGGCGGGCCCTACGAGCAGTACTTC.

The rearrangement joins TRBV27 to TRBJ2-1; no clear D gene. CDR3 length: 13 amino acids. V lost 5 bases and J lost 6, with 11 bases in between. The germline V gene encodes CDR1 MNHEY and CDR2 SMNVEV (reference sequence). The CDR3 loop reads CASSLMASNEQFF. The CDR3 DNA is TGTGCCAGCAGTCTTATGGCGAGCAATGAGCAGTTCTTC.

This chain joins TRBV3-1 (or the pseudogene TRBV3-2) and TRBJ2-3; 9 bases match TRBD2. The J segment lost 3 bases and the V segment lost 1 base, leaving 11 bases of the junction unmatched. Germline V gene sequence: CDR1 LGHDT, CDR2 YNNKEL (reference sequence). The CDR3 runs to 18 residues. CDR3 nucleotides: TGTGCCAGCAGCCAAGTGGGCGGGGGGGCCGTTCCAACAGATACGCAGTATTTT. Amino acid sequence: CASSQVGGGAVPTDTQYF.

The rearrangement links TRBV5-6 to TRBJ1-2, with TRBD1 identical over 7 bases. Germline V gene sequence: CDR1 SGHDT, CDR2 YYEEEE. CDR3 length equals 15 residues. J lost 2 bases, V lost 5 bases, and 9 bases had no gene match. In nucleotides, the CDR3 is TGTGCCAGCAGAGTGACAGGGCTGGGGAACTATGGCTACACCTTC. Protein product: CASRVTGLGNYGYTF.

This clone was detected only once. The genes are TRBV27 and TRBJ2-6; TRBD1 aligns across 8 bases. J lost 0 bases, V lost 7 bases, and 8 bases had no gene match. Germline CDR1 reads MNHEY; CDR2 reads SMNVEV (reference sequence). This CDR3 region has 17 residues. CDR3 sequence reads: CASTSGTGRSGANVLTF. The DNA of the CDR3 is TGTGCCAGCACCTCCGGGACAGGCCGCTCTGGGGCCAACGTCCTGACTTTC.

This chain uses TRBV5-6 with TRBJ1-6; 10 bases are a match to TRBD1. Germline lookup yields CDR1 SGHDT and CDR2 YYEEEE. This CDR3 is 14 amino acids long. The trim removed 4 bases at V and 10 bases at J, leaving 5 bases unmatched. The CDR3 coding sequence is TGTGCCAGCAGCCTGGGACAGGGGTCCTCACCCCTCCACTTT. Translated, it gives CASSLGQGSSPLHF.

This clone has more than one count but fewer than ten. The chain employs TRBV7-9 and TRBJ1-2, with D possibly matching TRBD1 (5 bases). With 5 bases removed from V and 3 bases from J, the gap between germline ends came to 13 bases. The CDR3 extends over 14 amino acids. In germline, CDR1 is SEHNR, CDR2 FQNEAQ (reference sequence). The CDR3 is CASSLTGLDYGYTF. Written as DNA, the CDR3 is TGTGCCAGCAGCCTAACAGGTCTCGACTATGGCTACACCTTC.

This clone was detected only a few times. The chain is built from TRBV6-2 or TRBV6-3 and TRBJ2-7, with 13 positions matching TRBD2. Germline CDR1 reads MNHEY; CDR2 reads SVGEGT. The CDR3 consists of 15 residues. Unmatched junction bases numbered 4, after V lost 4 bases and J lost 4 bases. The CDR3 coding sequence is TGTGCCAGCAGTTCCCGGGGACTAGCGGGGTACGAGCAGTACTTC. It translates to CASSSRGLAGYEQYF.

CDR3 residues: CSAAPYDGYTF. CDR3 sequence (DNA): TGCAGTGCTGCCCCCTACGATGGCTACACCTTC. V usage is TRBV20-1 and J usage is TRBJ1-2; unclear D gene. V was trimmed by 5 bases and J by 6 bases, leaving 10 bases between them. The CDR3 is 11 amino acids. Germline V gives CDR1 DFQATT, CDR2 SNEGSKA (reference sequence).

DNA of the CDR3: TGTGCCAGCAGCGTAGAGGGAAATAGAGGAAACACCATATATTTT. Its translation is CASSVEGNRGNTIYF. The J gene is TRBJ1-3, the V gene TRBV9; D remains ambiguous. The CDR3 has 15 residues. From germline, CDR1 is SGDLS and CDR2 YYNGEE. The V end lost 0 bases, the J end lost 4 bases, and 11 bases lay between the germline ends.

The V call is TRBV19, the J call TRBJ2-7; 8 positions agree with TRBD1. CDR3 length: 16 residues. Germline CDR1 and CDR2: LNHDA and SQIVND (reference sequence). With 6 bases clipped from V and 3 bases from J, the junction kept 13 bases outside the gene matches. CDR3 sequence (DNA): TGTGCCAGTAGCCCCGGACAGGGAACTTTTCACTACGAGCAGTACTTC. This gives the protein CASSPGQGTFHYEQYF.

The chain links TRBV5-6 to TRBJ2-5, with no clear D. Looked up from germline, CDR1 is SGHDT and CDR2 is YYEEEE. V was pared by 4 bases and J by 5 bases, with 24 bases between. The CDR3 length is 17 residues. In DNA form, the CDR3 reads TGTGCCAGCAGCCAGCGAGGTCTGAACTTCCCCGAGGAGACCCAGTACTTC. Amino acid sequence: CASSQRGLNFPEETQYF.

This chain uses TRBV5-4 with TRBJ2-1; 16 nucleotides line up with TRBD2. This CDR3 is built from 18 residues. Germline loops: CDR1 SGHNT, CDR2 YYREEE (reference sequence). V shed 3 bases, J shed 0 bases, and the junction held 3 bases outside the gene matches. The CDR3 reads CASSSGTSGGGSYNEQFF. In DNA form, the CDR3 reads TGTGCCAGCAGCTCCGGGACTAGCGGGGGGGGCTCCTACAATGAGCAGTTCTTC.

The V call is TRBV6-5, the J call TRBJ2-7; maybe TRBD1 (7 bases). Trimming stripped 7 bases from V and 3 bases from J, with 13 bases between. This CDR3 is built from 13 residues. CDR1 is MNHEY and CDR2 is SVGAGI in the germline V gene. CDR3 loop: CASMGGQSYEQYF. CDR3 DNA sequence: TGTGCCAGCATGGGGGGACAGAGCTACGAGCAGTACTTC.

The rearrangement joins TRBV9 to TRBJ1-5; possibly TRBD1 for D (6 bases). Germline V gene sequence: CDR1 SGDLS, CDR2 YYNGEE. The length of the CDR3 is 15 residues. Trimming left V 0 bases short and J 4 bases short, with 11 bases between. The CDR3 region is CASSVGGGRNQPQHF. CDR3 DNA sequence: TGTGCCAGCAGCGTAGGGGGGGGCCGAAATCAGCCCCAGCATTTT.

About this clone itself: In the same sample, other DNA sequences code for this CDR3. This CDR3 reads CASSQGGTEAFF. The CDR3 DNA follows: TGTGCCAGCAGCCAAGGTGGGACTGAAGCTTTCTTT. The rearrangement links TRBV3-1 (or the pseudogene TRBV3-2) to TRBJ1-1; no reliable D call. The V gene lost 1 base and the J gene lost 5 bases, with 5 bases spanning the gap. CDR3 length equals 12 residues. CDR1 is LGHDT, CDR2 YNNKEL, per germline (reference sequence).

The CDR3 reads CASSQVGGSNEQFF. The DNA for the CDR3 is TGCGCCAGCAGCCAAGTTGGGGGGTCCAATGAGCAGTTCTTC. V and J are TRBV4-1 and TRBJ2-1, with a weak D call TRBD2 (6 bases). Germline lookup yields CDR1 MGHRA and CDR2 YSYEKL. The V end was cut by 1 base, the J end by 6 bases, with 10 bases between. The CDR3 has 14 amino acids.

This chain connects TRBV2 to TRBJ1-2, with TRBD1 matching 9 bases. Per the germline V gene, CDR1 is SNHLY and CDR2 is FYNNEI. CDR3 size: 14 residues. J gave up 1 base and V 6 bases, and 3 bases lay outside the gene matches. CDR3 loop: CASRATGGNYGYTF. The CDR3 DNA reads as TGTGCCAGCAGGGCGACAGGGGGTAACTATGGCTACACCTTC.

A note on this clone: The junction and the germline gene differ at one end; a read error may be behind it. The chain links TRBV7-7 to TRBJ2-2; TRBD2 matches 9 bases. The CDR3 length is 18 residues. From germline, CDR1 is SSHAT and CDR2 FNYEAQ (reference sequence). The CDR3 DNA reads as TGTGCTAGCAGCTCCGGTGTGGTTGGAGCGGGAGGTACCGGGGAGCTGTTTTTT. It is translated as CASSSGVVGAGGTGELFF.

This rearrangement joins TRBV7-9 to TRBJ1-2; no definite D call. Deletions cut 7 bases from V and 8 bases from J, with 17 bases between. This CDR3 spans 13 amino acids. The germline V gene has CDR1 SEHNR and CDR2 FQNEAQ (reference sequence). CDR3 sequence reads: CASTPWATYGYTF. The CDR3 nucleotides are TGTGCCAGCACCCCGTGGGCCACCTACGGCTACACCTTC.